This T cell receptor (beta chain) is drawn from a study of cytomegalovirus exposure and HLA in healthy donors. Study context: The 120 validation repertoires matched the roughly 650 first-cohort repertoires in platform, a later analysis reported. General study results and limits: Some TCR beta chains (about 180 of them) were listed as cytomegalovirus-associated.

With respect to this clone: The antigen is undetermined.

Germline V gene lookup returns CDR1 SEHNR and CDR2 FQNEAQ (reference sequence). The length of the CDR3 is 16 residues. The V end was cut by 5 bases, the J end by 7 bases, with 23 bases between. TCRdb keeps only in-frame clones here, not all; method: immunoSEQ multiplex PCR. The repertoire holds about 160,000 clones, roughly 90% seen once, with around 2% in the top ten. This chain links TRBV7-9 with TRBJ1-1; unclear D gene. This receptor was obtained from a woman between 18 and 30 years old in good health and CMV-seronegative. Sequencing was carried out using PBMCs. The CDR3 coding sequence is TGTGCCAGCAGCCCCAAAGGATGGACCGAGGGAATTGAAGCTTTCTTT. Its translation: CASSPKGWTEGIEAFF.